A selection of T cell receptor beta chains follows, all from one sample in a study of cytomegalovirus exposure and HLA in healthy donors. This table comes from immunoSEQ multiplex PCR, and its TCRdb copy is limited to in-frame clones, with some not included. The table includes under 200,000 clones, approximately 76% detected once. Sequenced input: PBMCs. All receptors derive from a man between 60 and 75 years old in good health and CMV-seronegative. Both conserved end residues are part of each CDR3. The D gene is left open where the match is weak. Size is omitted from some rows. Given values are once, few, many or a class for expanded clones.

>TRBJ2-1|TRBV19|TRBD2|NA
TGTGCCAGTAGTATGGTAGGCGGGAGGGAGGAGCAGTTCTTC
CASSMVGGREEQFF
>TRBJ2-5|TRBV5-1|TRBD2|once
TGCGCCAGCAGCTTATTGACTAGCGGGGTAGAGACCCAGTACTTC
CASSLLTSGVETQYF
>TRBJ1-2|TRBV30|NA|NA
TGTGCCTGGAGTCAAGGGGTTGGCTACACCTTC
CAWSQGVGYTF
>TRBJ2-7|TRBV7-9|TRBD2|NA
TGTGCCAGCAGCTACGCGGGAGGGTCTGGTTACGAGCAGTACTTC
CASSYAGGSGYEQYF
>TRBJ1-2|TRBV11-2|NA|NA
TGTGCCAGCAGTCCAGGGTCCTATGGCTACACCTTC
CASSPGSYGYTF
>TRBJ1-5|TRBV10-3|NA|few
TGTGCCATCACCCCGGACAGAGGTCAGCCCCAGCATTTT
CAITPDRGQPQHF
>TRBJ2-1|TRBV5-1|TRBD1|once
TGCGCCAGCAGTCCCGGGACAGGGGGCCCTTACAATGAGCAGTTCTTC
CASSPGTGGPYNEQFF
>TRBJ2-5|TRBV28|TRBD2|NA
TGTGCCAGCACCCTAGGGGTAGCGGGAGTAGGGGAGACCCAGTACTTC
CASTLGVAGVGETQYF
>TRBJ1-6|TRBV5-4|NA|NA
TGTGCCAGCAGCTTGGATCAGGGAGGTAATTCACCCCTCCACTTT
CASSLDQGGNSPLHF
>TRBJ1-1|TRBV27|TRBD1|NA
TGTGCCAGCAGTTTGGGACAGACGGATATGAACACTGAAGCTTTCTTT
CASSLGQTDMNTEAFF
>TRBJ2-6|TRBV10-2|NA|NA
TGCGCCAGCAGTGCACGGTTAGACTCTGGGGCCAACGTCCTGACTTTC
CASSARLDSGANVLTF
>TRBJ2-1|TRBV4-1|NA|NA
TGCGCCAGCAGCCAACCCCTAGCGGAGCAGTTCTTC
CASSQPLAEQFF
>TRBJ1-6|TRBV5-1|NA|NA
TGCGCCAGCAGCTTGGCGGCCAGGAAAGATTCACCCCTCCACTTT
CASSLAARKDSPLHF
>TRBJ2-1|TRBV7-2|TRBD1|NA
TGTGCCAGCAGAGACCGGGACAGGGGGGTCAATGAGCAGTTCTTC
CASRDRDRGVNEQFF
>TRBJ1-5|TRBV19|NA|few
TGTGCCAGTACCTCGGGGGGGGTGGGCCATCAGCCCCAGCATTTT
CASTSGGVGHQPQHF
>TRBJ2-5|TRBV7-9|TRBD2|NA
TGTGCCAGCAGCTTAATGGGACTAGCGGGCCAAGAGACCCAGTACTTC
CASSLMGLAGQETQYF
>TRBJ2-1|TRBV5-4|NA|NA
TGTGCCAGCAGCTTGGCGCGCGGGATAGGCTACAATGAGCAGTTCTTC
CASSLARGIGYNEQFF
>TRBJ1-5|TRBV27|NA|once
TGTGCCAGCAGTTTAAGGTTTTCGGGGGAAAGCAATCAGCCCCAGCATTTT
CASSLRFSGESNQPQHF
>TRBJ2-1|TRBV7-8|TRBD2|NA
TGTGCCAGCAGCTTAGATCTAGCGGGAGGTTACAATGAGCAGTTCTTC
CASSLDLAGGYNEQFF
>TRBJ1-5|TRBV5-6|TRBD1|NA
TGTGCCAGCAGCTTGGTCCGAACCGGGGGGACAGGGGCCAATCAGCCCCAGCATTTT
CASSLVRTGGTGANQPQHF
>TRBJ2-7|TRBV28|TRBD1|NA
TGTGCCACAGCCAAACAGGGGGCTCCCTACGAGCAGTACTTC
CATAKQGAPYEQYF
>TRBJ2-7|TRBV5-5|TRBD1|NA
TGTGCCAGCAGCTTGGGGGACAGGCCTCGGGGGTGGGAGCAGTACTTC
CASSLGDRPRGWEQYF
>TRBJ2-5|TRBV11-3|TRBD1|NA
TGTGCCAGCAGCGGACAGGCACAAGAGACCCAGTACTTC
CASSGQAQETQYF
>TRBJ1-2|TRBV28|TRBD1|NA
TGTGCCAGCAGTTTAATAGGACAGGGGTATGGCTACACCTTC
CASSLIGQGYGYTF
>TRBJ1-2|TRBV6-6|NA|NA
TGTGCCAGCAGTATCGGACACCCAAGAGACTATGGCTACACCTTC
CASSIGHPRDYGYTF
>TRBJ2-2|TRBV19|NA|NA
TGTGCCAGTAGCCTAACAGAAAAGGCGAACACCGGGGAGCTGTTTTTT
CASSLTEKANTGELFF
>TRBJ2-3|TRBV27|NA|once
TGTGCCAGCAGTTTAAGCGGTCGGACTACACGCCTCATGACAAGCACAGATACGCAGTATTTT
CASSLSGRTTRLMTSTDTQYF
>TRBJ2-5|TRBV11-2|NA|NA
TGTGCCAGCAGCTTAGCTCGAGAGACCCAGTACTTC
CASSLARETQYF
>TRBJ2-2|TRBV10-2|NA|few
TGCGCCAGCAGTGAGGTGCCCCCACGGGCCGGGGAGCTGTTTTTT
CASSEVPPRAGELFF
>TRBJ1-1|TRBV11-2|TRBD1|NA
TGTGCCAGCAGCTCGCCGGGACAGGGGGGCACTGAAGCTTTCTTT
CASSSPGQGGTEAFF
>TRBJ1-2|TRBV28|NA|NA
TGTGCCAGCAGTTGGGCCGGGGGATCTAACTATGGCTACACCTTC
CASSWAGGSNYGYTF
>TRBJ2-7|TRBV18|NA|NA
TGTGCCAGCTCTCCTCCGGGACAGCCTAACGGGGGAGAGCAGTACTTC
CASSPPGQPNGGEQYF
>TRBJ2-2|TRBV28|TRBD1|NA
TGTGCCAGCAGTTTCACCGGGACAGACACCGGGGAGCTGTTTTTT
CASSFTGTDTGELFF
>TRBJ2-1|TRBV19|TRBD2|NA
TGTGCCAGTAGTGCGGGACTAGCGGGAGGGCCTCGTTCCTACAATGAGCAGTTCTTC
CASSAGLAGGPRSYNEQFF
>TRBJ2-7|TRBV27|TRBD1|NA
TGTGCCAGCAGTTACAGGACAGGGCCATCCTACGAGCAGTACTTC
CASSYRTGPSYEQYF
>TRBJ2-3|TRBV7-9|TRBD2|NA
TGTGCCAGCAGCCCCGTCGTTGCGGGGGGAGATACGCAGTATTTT
CASSPVVAGGDTQYF
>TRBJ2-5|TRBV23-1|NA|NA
TGCGCCAGCAGTCAATCTTGGGCAGGGGCTATGGGGACCCAGTACTTC
CASSQSWAGAMGTQYF
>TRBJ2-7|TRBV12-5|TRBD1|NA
TGTGCTAGTGGTTTGTACCGGACAGGGGGTTGGGAGCAGTACTTC
CASGLYRTGGWEQYF
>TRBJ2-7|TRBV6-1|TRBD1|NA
TGTGCCAGCAGTTCTCACCGGGACAGGGCCTACGAGCAGTACTTC
CASSSHRDRAYEQYF
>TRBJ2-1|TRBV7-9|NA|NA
TGTTCCAGCAGCCGACCCCCGGGGGAGCAGTTCTTC
CSSSRPPGEQFF
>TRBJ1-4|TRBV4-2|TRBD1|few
TGTGCCAGCAGCAAGTGGACAGGCTTTAATGAAAAACTGTTTTTT
CASSKWTGFNEKLFF
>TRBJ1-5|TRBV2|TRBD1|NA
TGTGCCAGCGTTGCGCAGGGGGGAATCCGCAATCAGCCCCAGCATTTT
CASVAQGGIRNQPQHF
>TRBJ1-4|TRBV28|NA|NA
TGTGCCAGCAATCGATGGCAGACTAATGAAAAACTGTTTTTT
CASNRWQTNEKLFF
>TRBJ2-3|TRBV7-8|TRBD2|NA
TGTGCCAGCAGACTAGCGGGAGGGGGTTGGGGGGTTAGCACAGATACGCAGTATTTT
CASRLAGGGWGVSTDTQYF
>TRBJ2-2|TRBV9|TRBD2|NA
TGTGCCAGCAGCCAGCGGGGGGGAGACACCGGGGAGCTGTTTTTT
CASSQRGGDTGELFF
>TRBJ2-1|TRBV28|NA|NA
TGTGCCAGCAGTTTTGCGGGCAGTGAACCCTACAATGAGCAGTTCTTC
CASSFAGSEPYNEQFF
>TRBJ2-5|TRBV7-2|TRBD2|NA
TGTGCCAGCAGCTTAACTAGCGGGGGGCCCCAAGAGACCCAGTACTTC
CASSLTSGGPQETQYF
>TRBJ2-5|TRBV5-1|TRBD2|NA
TGCGCCAGCAGCTTCACCGGGACTAGCGGACAAGAGACCCAGTACTTC
CASSFTGTSGQETQYF
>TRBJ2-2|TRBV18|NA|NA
TGTGCCAGCTCAGCTAGTGGCACCGGGGAGCTGTTTTTT
CASSASGTGELFF
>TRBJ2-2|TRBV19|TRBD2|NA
TGTGCCAGTAGTATCACTGGCGTCGGGCTAGCGGGAGGGCCGGGCACCGGGGAGCTGTTTTTT
CASSITGVGLAGGPGTGELFF
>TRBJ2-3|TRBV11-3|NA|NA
TGTGCCAGCAGCGCCCGGGACTCCCCCACAGATACGCAGTATTTT
CASSARDSPTDTQYF
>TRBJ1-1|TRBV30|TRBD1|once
TGTGCCTGGAGTGAGCCGGACAGGGAGTGGGCTGAAGCTTTCTTT
CAWSEPDREWAEAFF